The rows below give T cell receptor beta chains drawn from one sample of a study of long-term antiretroviral therapy in people with HIV. The table came from immunoSEQ multiplex PCR; TCRdb's copy has only in-frame clones and leaves some out. This sample carries around 22,000 clones, over 80% of them seen once, and the ten largest clones take about 15%. The sample consisted of unsorted PBMCs, taken around 4.1 years after starting antiretroviral therapy. The receptors were sampled from a man younger than 40 with HIV. Both conserved end residues are part of each CDR3. Fields, in order: clone size, D gene, V gene, J gene, CDR3 protein, CDR3 DNA. D genes are given only for firm matches. Clone size is not always given. Where it is, it says once, few, many or a class for expanded clones.

>-|-|TRBV11-2|TRBJ2-1
CASSLGRKNEISYNEQFF
TGTGCCAGCAGCTTAGGCAGGAAAAACGAAATCTCCTACAATGAGCAGTTCTTC
>-|-|TRBV5-1|TRBJ2-7
CASSLEPPGSDGGIYEQYF
TGCGCCAGCAGCTTGGAACCCCCGGGGTCCGATGGGGGTATATACGAGCAGTACTTC
>-|-|TRBV12-1|TRBJ1-5
CASSSYTRDRVSNQPQHF
TGTGCCAGCAGCTCCTATACCCGGGACAGAGTGAGCAATCAGCCCCAGCATTTT
>-|TRBD1|TRBV7-9|TRBJ1-2
CASSSTGGEISGYTF
TGTGCCAGCAGCTCAACAGGGGGGGAGATAAGTGGCTACACCTTC
>-|-|TRBV11-2|TRBJ1-1
CASSPQNRDNTEAFF
TGTGCCAGCAGCCCCCAGAATCGGGATAACACTGAAGCTTTCTTT
>-|-|TRBV28|TRBJ2-7
CASSSPLYEQYF
TGTGCCAGCAGTTCCCCCCTCTACGAGCAGTACTTC
>-|TRBD2|TRBV5-1|TRBJ2-3
CASSPRGLAGDSSTDTQYF
TGCGCCAGCAGTCCCAGGGGACTAGCGGGGGACTCTAGCACAGATACGCAGTATTTT
>-|-|TRBV7-3|TRBJ2-1
CASSLLGGPTQAQFF
TGTGCCAGCAGCTTACTAGGCGGTCCCACCCAGGCGCAGTTCTTC
>once|-|TRBV10-3|TRBJ2-3
CAISQTDSTDTQYF
TGTGCCATCAGCCAGACGGATAGCACAGATACGCAGTATTTT
>-|-|TRBV28|TRBJ2-7
CASSPGDRNSYEQYF
TGTGCCAGCAGCCCGGGGGACAGAAACTCCTACGAGCAGTACTTC
>-|-|TRBV5-1|TRBJ1-4
CASSREVNEKLFF
TGCGCCAGCAGCCGGGAAGTGAATGAAAAACTGTTTTTT
>-|TRBD1|TRBV5-8|TRBJ2-5
CASRPRQGVGETQYF
TGTGCCAGCAGACCCCGGCAGGGGGTGGGAGAGACCCAGTACTTC
>-|-|TRBV2|TRBJ1-1
CAREGDVAFF
TGTGCCAGAGAGGGGGATGTAGCTTTCTTT
>-|TRBD1|TRBV6-5|TRBJ2-1
CASSSGQGNEQFF
TGTGCCAGCAGTTCGGGACAGGGCAATGAGCAGTTCTTC
>once|-|TRBV7-2|TRBJ2-3
CASSPSRRSTDTQYF
TGTGCCAGCAGCCCTAGCAGGAGGAGCACAGATACGCAGTATTTT
>-|-|TRBV2|TRBJ2-3
CAKSPEEDTQYF
TGTGCCAAGTCCCCAGAGGAAGATACGCAGTATTTT
>once|-|TRBV28|TRBJ1-2
CASRVGGRAETYTF
TGTGCCAGCAGAGTTGGGGGTCGGGCCGAAACCTACACCTTC
>-|-|TRBV5-1|TRBJ2-5
CASSLLQGKETQYF
TGCGCCAGCAGCTTGTTGCAGGGAAAAGAGACCCAGTACTTC
>-|-|TRBV30|TRBJ2-7
CAWSVGAGVLYEQYF
TGTGCCTGGAGTGTAGGGGCAGGGGTCCTCTACGAGCAGTACTTC
>-|-|TRBV18|TRBJ1-1
CASSPQGRDTEAFF
TGTGCCAGCTCACCACAGGGGCGGGACACTGAAGCTTTCTTT
>-|-|TRBV27|TRBJ2-7
CASSISGTGRSYEQYF
TGTGCCAGCAGTATCTCCGGTACAGGGCGCTCCTACGAGCAGTACTTC
>-|TRBD1|TRBV5-1|TRBJ2-2
CASSLATWTGNTGELFF
TGCGCCAGCAGCTTGGCCACGTGGACAGGGAACACCGGGGAGCTGTTTTTT